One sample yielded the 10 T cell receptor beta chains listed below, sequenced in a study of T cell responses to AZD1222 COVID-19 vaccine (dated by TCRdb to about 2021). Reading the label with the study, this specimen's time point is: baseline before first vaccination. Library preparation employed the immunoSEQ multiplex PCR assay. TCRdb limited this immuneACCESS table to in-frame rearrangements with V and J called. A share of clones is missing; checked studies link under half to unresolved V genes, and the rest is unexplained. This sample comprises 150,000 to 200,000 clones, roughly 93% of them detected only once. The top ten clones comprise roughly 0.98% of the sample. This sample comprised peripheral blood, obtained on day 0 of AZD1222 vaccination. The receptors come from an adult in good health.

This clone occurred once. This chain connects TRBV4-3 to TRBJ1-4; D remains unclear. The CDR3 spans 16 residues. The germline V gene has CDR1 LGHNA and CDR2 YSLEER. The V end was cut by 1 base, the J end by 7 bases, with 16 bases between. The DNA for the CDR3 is TGCGCCAGCAGCCAAGTTACCCAGGCAATAGGTGAAAAACTGTTTTTT. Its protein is CASSQVTQAIGEKLFF.

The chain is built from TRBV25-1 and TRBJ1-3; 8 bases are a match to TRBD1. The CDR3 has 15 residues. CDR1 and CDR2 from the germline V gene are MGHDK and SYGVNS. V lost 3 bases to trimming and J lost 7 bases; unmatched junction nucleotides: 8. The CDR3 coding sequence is TGTGCCAGCAGTGATCTATCAGGGGGCCCCAACACCATATATTTT. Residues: CASSDLSGGPNTIYF. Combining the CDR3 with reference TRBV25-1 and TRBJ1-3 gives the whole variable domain EADIYQTPRYLVIGTGKKITLECSQTMGHDKMYWYQQDPGMELHLIHYSYGVNSTEKGDLSSESTVSRIRTEHFPLTLESARPSHTSQYLCASSDLSGGPNTIYFGEGSWLTVV.

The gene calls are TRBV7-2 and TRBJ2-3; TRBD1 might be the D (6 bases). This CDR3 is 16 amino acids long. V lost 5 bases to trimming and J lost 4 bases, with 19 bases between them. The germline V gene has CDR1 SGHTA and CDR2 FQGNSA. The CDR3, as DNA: TGTGCCAGCAGCCCCCGACAGGTATCCTTCGCAGATACGCAGTATTTT. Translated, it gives CASSPRQVSFADTQYF.

The CDR3 nucleotides are TGTGCCAGCAGTTTATGGGCCCGGACTGGGTATGGCTACACCTTC. It yields the protein CASSLWARTGYGYTF. This sequence joins TRBV28 and TRBJ1-2, with no clear D. There are 15 residues in the CDR3. Germline V gene sequence: CDR1 MDHEN, CDR2 SYDVKM. The V and J ends lost 0 bases and 5 bases respectively, with 13 bases between them.

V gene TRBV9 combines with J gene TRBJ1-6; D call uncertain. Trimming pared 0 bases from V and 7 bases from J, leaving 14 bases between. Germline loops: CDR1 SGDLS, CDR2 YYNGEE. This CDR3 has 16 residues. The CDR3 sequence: CASSVGLQAGNSPLHF. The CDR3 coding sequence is TGTGCCAGCAGCGTAGGCCTCCAGGCTGGGAATTCACCCCTCCACTTT. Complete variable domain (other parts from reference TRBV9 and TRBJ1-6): DSGVTQTPKHLITATGQRVTLRCSPRSGDLSVYWYQQSLDQGLQFLIQYYNGEERAKGNILERFSAQQFPDLHSELNLSSLELGDSALYFCASSVGLQAGNSPLHFGNGTRLTVT.

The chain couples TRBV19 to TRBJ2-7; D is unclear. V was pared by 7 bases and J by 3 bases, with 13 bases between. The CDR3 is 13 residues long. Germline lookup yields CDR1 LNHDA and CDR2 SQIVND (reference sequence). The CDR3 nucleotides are TGTGCCAGTACCGCGACTGACGGCTACGAGCAGTACTTC. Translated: CASTATDGYEQYF.

CDR3 sequence (DNA): TGCGCCAGCAGCCAAGATCCGACAGGGAGGAACTATGGCTACACCTTC. Amino acids: CASSQDPTGRNYGYTF. The V call is TRBV4-3, the J call TRBJ1-2; 7 nucleotides match TRBD1. Germline CDR1 is LGHNA and CDR2 is YSLEER. The CDR3 spans 16 residues. J gave up 2 bases and V 0 bases, and 6 bases lay outside the gene matches.

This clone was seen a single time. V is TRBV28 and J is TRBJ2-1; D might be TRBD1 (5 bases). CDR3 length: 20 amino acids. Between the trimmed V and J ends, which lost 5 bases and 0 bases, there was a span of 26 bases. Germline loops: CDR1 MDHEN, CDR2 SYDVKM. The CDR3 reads CASSPDRWNRKPSSYNEQFF. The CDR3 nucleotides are TGTGCCAGCAGTCCCGACAGATGGAACAGAAAGCCGAGCTCCTACAATGAGCAGTTCTTC.

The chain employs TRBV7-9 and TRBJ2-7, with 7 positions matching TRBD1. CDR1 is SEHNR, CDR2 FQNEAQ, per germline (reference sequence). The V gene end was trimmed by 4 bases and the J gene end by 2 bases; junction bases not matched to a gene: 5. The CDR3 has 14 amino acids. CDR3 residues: CASSSPTGAYEQYF. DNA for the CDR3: TGTGCCAGCAGCTCCCCCACAGGGGCCTACGAGCAGTACTTC.

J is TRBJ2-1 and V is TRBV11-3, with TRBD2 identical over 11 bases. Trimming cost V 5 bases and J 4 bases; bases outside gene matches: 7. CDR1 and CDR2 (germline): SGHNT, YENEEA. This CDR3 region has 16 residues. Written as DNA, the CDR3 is TGTGCCAGCAGCACCTCCGGGACTAGCGGATACAATGAGCAGTTCTTC. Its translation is CASSTSGTSGYNEQFF.